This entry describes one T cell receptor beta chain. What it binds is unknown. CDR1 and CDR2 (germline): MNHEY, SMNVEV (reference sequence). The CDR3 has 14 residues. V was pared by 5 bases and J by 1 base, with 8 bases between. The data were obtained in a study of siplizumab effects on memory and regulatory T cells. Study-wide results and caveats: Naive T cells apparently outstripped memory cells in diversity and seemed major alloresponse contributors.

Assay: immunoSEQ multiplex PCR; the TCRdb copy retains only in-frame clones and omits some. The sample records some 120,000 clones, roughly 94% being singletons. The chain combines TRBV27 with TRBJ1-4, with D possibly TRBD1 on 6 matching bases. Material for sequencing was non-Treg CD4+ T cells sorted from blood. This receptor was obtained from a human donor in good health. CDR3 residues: CASSPRGTNEKLFF. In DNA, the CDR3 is TGTGCCAGCAGTCCCAGGGGAACTAATGAAAAACTGTTTTTT.